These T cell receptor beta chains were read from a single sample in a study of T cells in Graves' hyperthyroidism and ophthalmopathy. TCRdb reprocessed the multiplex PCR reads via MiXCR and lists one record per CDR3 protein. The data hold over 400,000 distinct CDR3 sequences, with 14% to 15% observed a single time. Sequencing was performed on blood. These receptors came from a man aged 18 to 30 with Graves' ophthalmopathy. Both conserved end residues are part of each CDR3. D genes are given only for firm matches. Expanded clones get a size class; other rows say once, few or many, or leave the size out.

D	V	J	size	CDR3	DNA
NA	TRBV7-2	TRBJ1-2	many	CASSLVSRGWDGYTF	TGTGCCAGCAGCTTAGTTAGCAGGGGATGGGATGGCTACACCTTC
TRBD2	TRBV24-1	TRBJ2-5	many	CATSEIAGGGETQYF	TGTGCCACCAGTGAAATAGCGGGGGGTGGAGAGACCCAGTACTTC
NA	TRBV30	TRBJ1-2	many	CAWSSESDYGYTF	TGTGCCTGGAGTAGTGAATCCGACTATGGCTACACCTTC
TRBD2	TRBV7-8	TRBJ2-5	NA	CASSLASGSWETQYF	TGTGCCAGCAGCTTAGCTAGCGGGAGTTGGGAGACCCAGTACTTC
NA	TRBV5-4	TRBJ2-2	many	CASSLGGPSNTGELFF	TGTGCCAGCAGCTTGGGGGGACCTTCGAACACCGGGGAGCTGTTTTTT
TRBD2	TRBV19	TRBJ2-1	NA	CASTPHSSSGSPTEQFF	TGTGCCAGTACTCCCCACTCGTCTAGCGGGAGTCCTACTGAGCAGTTCTTC
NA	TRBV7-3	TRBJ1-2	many	CASSLLGRDGYTF	TGTGCCAGCAGCTTACTTGGCAGGGATGGCTACACCTTC
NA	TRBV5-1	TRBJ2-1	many	CASSLASYLNEQFF	TGCGCCAGCAGCTTGGCCTCATACCTCAATGAGCAGTTCTTC
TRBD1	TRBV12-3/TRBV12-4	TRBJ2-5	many	CASSRTGGIGETQYF	TGTGCCAGCAGTAGGACAGGGGGCATCGGAGAGACCCAGTACTTC
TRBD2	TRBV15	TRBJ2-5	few	CATSRHVAGQETQYF	TGTGCCACCAGCAGACACGTAGCGGGACAAGAGACCCAGTACTTC
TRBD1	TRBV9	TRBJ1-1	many	CASSPQGGANTEAFF	TGTGCCAGCAGCCCCCAGGGGGGCGCGAACACTGAAGCTTTCTTT
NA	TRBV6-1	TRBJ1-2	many	CASSRTGWGYTF	TGTGCCAGCAGTCGGACGGGATGGGGCTACACCTTC
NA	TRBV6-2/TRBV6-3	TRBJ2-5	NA	CASSYEVWRGQETQYF	TGTGCCAGCAGTTACGAAGTCTGGAGAGGGCAAGAGACCCAGTACTTC
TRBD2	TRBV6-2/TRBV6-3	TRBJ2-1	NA	CASSFSGGASYNEQFF	TGTGCCAGCAGTTTTAGCGGGGGGGCCTCCTACAATGAGCAGTTCTTC
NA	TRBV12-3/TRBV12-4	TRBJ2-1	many	CASSLETGNEQFF	TGTGCCAGCAGTTTAGAGACGGGCAATGAGCAGTTCTTC
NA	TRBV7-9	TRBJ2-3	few	CASGLAQGSTDTQYF	TGTGCCAGCGGCTTAGCGCAAGGGAGCACAGATACGCAGTATTTT
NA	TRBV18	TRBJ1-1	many	CASSPPQTEAFF	TGTGCCAGCTCACCACCCCAGACTGAAGCTTTCTTT
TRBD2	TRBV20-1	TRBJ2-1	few	CSAPGLAGGSSYNEQFF	TGCAGTGCCCCGGGACTAGCGGGAGGGAGCTCCTACAATGAGCAGTTCTTC
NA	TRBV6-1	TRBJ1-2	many	CASSEARQGPNYGYTF	TGTGCCAGCAGTGAAGCGCGCCAGGGACCTAACTATGGCTACACCTTC
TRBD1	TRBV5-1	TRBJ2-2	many	CASSFYTAGGGTGELFF	TGCGCCAGCAGCTTTTACACGGCAGGGGGCGGCACCGGGGAGCTGTTTTTT
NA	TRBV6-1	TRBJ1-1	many	CASTFSGPPEAFF	TGTGCCAGCACCTTCTCAGGGCCGCCTGAAGCTTTCTTT
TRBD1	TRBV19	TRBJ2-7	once	CASSIPGQTSWQYF	TGTGCCAGTAGTATACCGGGACAGACGTCTTGGCAGTACTTC
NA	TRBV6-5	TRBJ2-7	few	CASSFKDGTYEQYF	TGTGCCAGCAGTTTCAAGGACGGTACCTACGAGCAGTACTTC
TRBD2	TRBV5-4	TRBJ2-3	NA	CASRFNRASGPDTQYF	TGTGCCAGCAGGTTTAATCGGGCTAGCGGGCCAGATACGCAGTATTTT
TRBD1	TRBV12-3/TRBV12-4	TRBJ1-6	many	CASNRDRYNSPLHF	TGTGCCAGCAACCGGGACAGATATAATTCACCCCTCCACTTT
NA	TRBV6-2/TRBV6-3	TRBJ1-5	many	CASSSQLGMGSNQPQHF	TGTGCCAGCAGCAGTCAGCTTGGCATGGGGAGCAATCAGCCCCAGCATTTT
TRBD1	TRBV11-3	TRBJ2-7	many	CASSFGQGPSYEQYF	TGTGCCAGCAGCTTTGGACAGGGCCCCTCCTACGAGCAGTACTTC
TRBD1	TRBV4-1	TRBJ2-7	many	CASSQEGTGVYEQYF	TGCGCCAGCAGCCAAGAAGGGACAGGAGTCTACGAGCAGTACTTC
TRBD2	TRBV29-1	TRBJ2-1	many	CSVEGGGAYNEQFF	TGCAGCGTTGAGGGCGGGGGAGCCTACAATGAGCAGTTCTTC
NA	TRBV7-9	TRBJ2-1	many	CASATSSYNEQFF	TGTGCCAGCGCCACCTCCTCCTACAATGAGCAGTTCTTC
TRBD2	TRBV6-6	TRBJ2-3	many	CASSYRTSTSGGDFTDTQYF	TGTGCCAGCAGTTACCGGACGTCTACTAGCGGGGGAGACTTCACAGATACGCAGTATTTT
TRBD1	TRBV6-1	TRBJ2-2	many	CASNLFFRTGVPGELFF	TGTGCCAGCAACCTTTTCTTCCGGACAGGGGTTCCCGGGGAGCTGTTTTTT
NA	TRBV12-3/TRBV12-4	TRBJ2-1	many	CASSYRTSSYNEQFF	TGTGCCAGCAGTTACAGGACAAGCTCCTACAATGAGCAGTTCTTC
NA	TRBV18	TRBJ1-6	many	CASSPTGTYNSPLHF	TGTGCCAGCTCACCTACAGGCACCTATAATTCACCCCTCCACTTT
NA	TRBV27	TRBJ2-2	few	CASSFSANTGELFF	TGTGCCAGCAGTTTTAGCGCGAACACCGGGGAGCTGTTTTTT
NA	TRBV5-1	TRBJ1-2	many	CASSLIGDDYGYTF	TGCGCCAGCAGCTTGATCGGGGATGACTATGGCTACACCTTC
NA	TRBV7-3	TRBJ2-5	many	CASSRSGTLVETQYF	TGTGCCAGCAGCAGATCCGGGACGTTGGTGGAGACCCAGTACTTC
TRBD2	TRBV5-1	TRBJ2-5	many	CASRPGGTSETQYF	TGCGCCAGCAGACCGGGAGGGACTAGTGAGACCCAGTACTTC
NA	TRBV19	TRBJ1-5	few	CASSPLTSRTGNQPQHF	TGTGCCAGTAGTCCGCTCACTTCCCGGACAGGCAATCAGCCCCAGCATTTT
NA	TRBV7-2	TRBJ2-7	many	CASSQPPNYEQYF	TGTGCCAGCAGCCAACCGCCAAACTACGAGCAGTACTTC
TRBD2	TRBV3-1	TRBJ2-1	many	CASSQTAGGYNEQFF	TGTGCCAGCAGCCAAACAGCGGGGGGCTACAATGAGCAGTTCTTC
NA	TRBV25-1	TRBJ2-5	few	CASSEWDSQETQYF	TGTGCCAGCAGTGAGTGGGACTCCCAAGAGACCCAGTACTTC
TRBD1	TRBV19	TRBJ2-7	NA	CASSMGRQGFEQYF	TGTGCCAGTAGTATGGGTCGACAGGGGTTCGAGCAGTACTTC
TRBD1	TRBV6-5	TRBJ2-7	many	CASSYWQGAFYEQYF	TGTGCCAGCAGTTACTGGCAGGGGGCTTTCTACGAGCAGTACTTC
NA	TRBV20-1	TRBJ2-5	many	CSAPHRNQKTQYF	TGCAGTGCCCCCCACCGAAACCAAAAGACCCAGTACTTC
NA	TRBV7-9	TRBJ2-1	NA	CASSSGTPTPPPQQFF	TGTGCCAGCAGCTCTGGGACACCCACCCCCCCCCCCCAGCAGTTCTTC
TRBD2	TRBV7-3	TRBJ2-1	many	CASSPTSGPGGEQFF	TGTGCCAGCAGCCCTACTAGCGGGCCCGGTGGTGAGCAGTTCTTC
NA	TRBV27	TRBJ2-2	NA	CASSLKGGELFF	TGTGCCAGCAGTTTAAAGGGCGGGGAGCTGTTTTTT
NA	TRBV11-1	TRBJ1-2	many	CASSPRTGTYGYTF	TGTGCCAGCAGCCCGCGGACGGGAACTTATGGCTACACCTTC
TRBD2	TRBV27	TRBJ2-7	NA	CASKSGLGAYEQYF	TGTGCCAGCAAATCGGGACTAGGTGCCTACGAGCAGTACTTC
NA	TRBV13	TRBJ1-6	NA	CASSLGGANSPLHF	TGTGCCAGCAGCTTAGGCGGGGCCAATTCACCCCTCCACTTT
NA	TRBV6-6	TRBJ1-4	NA	CASSYWSQGTTNEKLFF	TGTGCCAGCAGTTACTGGAGCCAGGGGACAACTAATGAAAAACTGTTTTTT
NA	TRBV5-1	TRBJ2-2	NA	CASSLSGALSGELFF	TGCGCCAGCAGCTTGTCGGGGGCACTCTCGGGGGAGCTGTTTTTT